These 29 T cell receptor beta chains were sequenced from one sample in a study of cytomegalovirus exposure and HLA in healthy donors. PCR used 60 Vbeta primers and 13 Jbeta primers. TCRdb keeps only in-frame clones here, not all; method: immunoSEQ multiplex PCR. The sample holds about 130,000 clones; 65% to 90% are singletons and the top ten take approximately 2.5%. The sequencing sample was made of PBMCs. The origin of the receptors is a man aged 50 to 60 in good health and CMV-seronegative.

This clone was picked up a small number of times. V and J are TRBV19 and TRBJ1-1; the match to TRBD1 covers 8 bases. CDR1 is LNHDA, CDR2 SQIVND, per germline (reference sequence). CDR3 length equals 15 residues. The V segment lost 5 bases and the J segment 3 bases; nucleotides outside the gene matches: 8. The chain's CDR3 is CASSVTPTGDTEAFF. CDR3 coding DNA: TGTGCCAGTAGTGTAACGCCGACAGGGGACACTGAAGCTTTCTTT.

CDR3: CASSLDLGRDAYGYTF. The DNA for the CDR3 is TGCGCCAGCAGCTTGGATCTCGGCAGGGATGCCTATGGCTACACCTTC. The chain links TRBV5-1 to TRBJ1-2; the D gene is possibly TRBD1 (5 bases). CDR1 and CDR2 from the germline V gene are SGHRS and YFSETQ. Trimming stripped 0 bases from V and 4 bases from J, with 16 bases between. The CDR3 is 16 amino acids.

This clone was counted only a few times. V usage is TRBV4-3 and J usage is TRBJ1-4; maybe TRBD1 (5 bases). The CDR3 spans 20 residues. Trimming pared 3 bases from V and 1 base from J, leaving 24 bases between. Germline CDR1 is LGHNA and CDR2 is YSLEER. CDR3 amino acids: CASSHLAFRGTLGTNEKLFF. Written as DNA, the CDR3 is TGCGCCAGCAGCCACTTGGCATTTCGGGGGACCCTTGGAACTAATGAAAAACTGTTTTTT.

The gene calls are TRBV27 and TRBJ2-1; 8 nucleotides match TRBD1. CDR3 size: 18 residues. CDR1 and CDR2 (germline): MNHEY, SMNVEV (reference sequence). With V trimmed by 1 base and J by 2 bases, 10 bases remained unmatched. For the CDR3, the DNA is TGTGCCAGCAGTTTATGGGTCCCGACAGGGGTAACCTACAATGAGCAGTTCTTC. This codes for CASSLWVPTGVTYNEQFF.

The CDR3 DNA sequence: TGCGCCAGCAGCGCACAGTTCCAGGGCGGCGGGGAGCTGTTTTTT. Its protein product is CASSAQFQGGGELFF. The V gene is TRBV5-1, the J gene TRBJ2-2, with a tentative D call TRBD1 (5 bases). V lost 4 bases, J lost 7 bases, and 17 bases lay in between. The CDR3 runs 15 residues. Germline assignment: CDR1 SGHRS and CDR2 YFSETQ.

V usage is TRBV7-2 and J usage is TRBJ1-1, with TRBD1 matching 7 bases. From germline, CDR1 is SGHTA and CDR2 FQGNSA. The CDR3 covers 14 residues. The J segment lost 4 bases and the V segment lost 1 base, leaving 3 bases of the junction unmatched. CDR3 loop: CASSLGRGATEAFF. The CDR3 DNA reads TGTGCCAGCAGCTTAGGCAGGGGGGCCACTGAAGCTTTCTTT.

The DNA of the CDR3 is TGTGCCAGCAGACACAGGGGGCCCAATCAGCCCCAGCATTTT. Its protein is CASRHRGPNQPQHF. This chain connects TRBV27 to TRBJ1-5, with 9 positions matching TRBD1. Germline loops: CDR1 MNHEY, CDR2 SMNVEV (reference sequence). The CDR3 has 14 residues. J gave up 3 bases and V 6 bases, and 3 bases lay outside the gene matches.

This chain joins TRBV6-1 and TRBJ1-2; D is unclear. Germline lookup yields CDR1 MNHNS and CDR2 SASEGT. The CDR3 runs to 13 residues. V was shortened by 2 bases and J by 3 bases, with 7 bases between the two germline ends. Written as DNA, the CDR3 is TGTGCCAGCAGTGAAACAACCGACTATGGCTACACCTTC. As protein: CASSETTDYGYTF.

This rearrangement joins TRBV6-5 to TRBJ1-4; D is unclear. V was shortened by 4 bases and J by 0 bases, with 9 bases between the two germline ends. The V gene's germline CDR1 is MNHEY and CDR2 SVGAGI. This CDR3 is 15 amino acids long. CDR3 nucleotides: TGTGCCAGCAGTTCGCTAGGAGCAACTAATGAAAAACTGTTTTTT. Protein sequence: CASSSLGATNEKLFF.

V gene TRBV29-1 combines with J gene TRBJ1-4; the match to TRBD1 covers 7 bases. The V segment lost 7 bases and the J segment 6 bases; nucleotides outside the gene matches: 8. Germline V lookup: CDR1 SQVTM, CDR2 ANQGSEA. The CDR3 consists of 13 residues. DNA of the CDR3: TGCAGCGCCAGACAGGGTTCGGATGAAAAACTGTTTTTT. Protein product: CSARQGSDEKLFF.

The chain employs TRBV27 and TRBJ2-1; tentatively, D is TRBD1 (8 bases). Per the germline V gene, CDR1 is MNHEY and CDR2 is SMNVEV (reference sequence). The germline V and J ends were trimmed by 2 bases and 6 bases, with 14 bases remaining between them. This CDR3 has 15 amino acids. CDR3 bases: TGTGCCAGCAGTTTAGGACAGGGAGGGGTCAATGAGCAGTTCTTC. Translating gives CASSLGQGGVNEQFF.

V and J are TRBV6-1 and TRBJ1-4; D not resolved. This CDR3 has 14 residues. CDR1 and CDR2 from the germline V gene are MNHNS and SASEGT. Trimming cost V 1 base and J 8 bases, with 11 bases left between them. The DNA for the CDR3 is TGTGCCAGCAGTGAAGGTAACAGTAACGAAAAACTGTTTTTT. The encoded protein is CASSEGNSNEKLFF.

V and J are TRBV14 and TRBJ2-7; 10 bases agree with TRBD1. The CDR3 contains 15 residues. Trimming removed 2 bases from V and 9 bases from J; junction bases left unmatched: 10. Germline V gene sequence: CDR1 SGHDN, CDR2 FVKESK. In DNA form, the CDR3 reads TGTGCCAGCAGCCAACAGGCGGGACAGGGGAGCGGGCAGTACTTC. Its protein is CASSQQAGQGSGQYF.

The rearrangement joins TRBV27 to TRBJ2-7; 7 nucleotides match TRBD2. The CDR3 length is 19 residues. Germline loops: CDR1 MNHEY, CDR2 SMNVEV (reference sequence). Unmatched junction bases numbered 22, after V lost 6 bases and J lost 2 bases. The CDR3 reads CASRRPERAPGGKTYEQYF. The CDR3 nucleotides read TGTGCCAGCAGGCGACCTGAAAGGGCTCCCGGGGGGAAAACCTACGAGCAGTACTTC.

The chain uses TRBV10-1 and TRBJ2-2; 7 positions agree with TRBD1. The germline CDR1 and CDR2 sequences are WNHNN and SYGVQD (reference sequence). CDR3 length: 17 amino acids. The V segment lost 3 bases and the J segment 5 bases; nucleotides outside the gene matches: 12. The CDR3 DNA reads as TGCGCCAGCAGTGATCGAAGGACAGGCCATGAGACCGGGGAGCTGTTTTTT. It is translated as CASSDRRTGHETGELFF.

The chain has TRBV2 and TRBJ1-5, with D unresolved. The CDR3 spans 14 residues. Germline V gene data show CDR1 as SNHLY and CDR2 as FYNNEI. Trimming left V 6 bases short and J 1 base short, with 10 bases between. The CDR3, as DNA: TGTGCCAGCAGGGAGGACGGGAGCAATCAGCCCCAGCATTTT. Translating gives CASREDGSNQPQHF.

This chain connects TRBV15 to TRBJ1-2; 8 bases agree with TRBD1. Trimming removed 6 bases from V and 8 bases from J; junction bases left unmatched: 14. CDR1 LNHNV and CDR2 YYDKDF come from the germline V gene (reference sequence). There are 15 residues in the CDR3. The CDR3 region has the DNA TGTGCCACCAGTAGGAACCAGGGGGCGGTGGACGGCTACACCTTC. Its translation is CATSRNQGAVDGYTF.

The J gene is TRBJ2-4, the V gene TRBV9; 7 bases fit TRBD1. Trimming cost V 3 bases and J 8 bases; bases outside gene matches: 8. CDR1 and CDR2 (germline): SGDLS, YYNGEE. There are 14 residues in the CDR3. In nucleotides, the CDR3 is TGTGCCAGCAGCGCTGACAGGGTTCAGGACATTCAGTACTTC. The encoded protein is CASSADRVQDIQYF.

This clone occurred once. This chain links TRBV5-1 with TRBJ2-3; D may be TRBD2 (5 bases). CDR3 size: 13 residues. Per the germline V gene, CDR1 is SGHRS and CDR2 is YFSETQ. Trimming removed 5 bases from V and 0 bases from J, with 7 bases in between. The CDR3 bases are TGCGCCAGCAGGAGCGGTAGCACAGATACGCAGTATTTT. This sequence encodes CASRSGSTDTQYF.

The rearrangement links TRBV11-2 to TRBJ1-3, with D hard to call. Germline V gene lookup returns CDR1 SGHAT and CDR2 FQNNGV. CDR3 length equals 14 residues. V was pared by 5 bases and J by 0 bases, with 8 bases between. The CDR3 loop is CASSPQSSGNTIYF. CDR3 sequence (DNA): TGTGCCAGCAGCCCACAAAGCTCTGGAAACACCATATATTTT.

The CDR3 bases are TGTGCCAGCAGCCCGAACTCTGGGCAGGAGACCCAGTACTTC. Protein sequence: CASSPNSGQETQYF. V gene TRBV7-6 combines with J gene TRBJ2-5; D gene unclear. The germline V gene has CDR1 SGHVS and CDR2 FNYEAQ. V lost 5 bases and J lost 5, with 15 bases in between. The CDR3 is 14 amino acids. The entire variable domain, with the rest obtained from reference TRBV7-6 and TRBJ2-5, is as follows: GAGVSQSPRYKVTKRGQDVALRCDPISGHVSLYWYRQALGQGPEFLTYFNYEAQQDKSGLPNDRFSAERPEGSISTLTIQRTEQRDSAMYRCASSPNSGQETQYFGPGTRLLVL.

This clone was picked up one time. J is TRBJ1-2 and V is TRBV30; maybe TRBD1 (6 bases). The length of the CDR3 is 13 residues. Deletions cut 8 bases from V and 4 bases from J, with 17 bases between. CDR1 GTSNPN and CDR2 SVGIG come from the germline V gene (reference sequence). The CDR3 DNA follows: TGTGCCCGTCAATTGGGGGCTGGCTATGGCTACACCTTC. Amino acid sequence: CARQLGAGYGYTF.

The chain combines TRBV5-1 with TRBJ2-7; D possibly corresponds to TRBD1 (6 bases). Germline V gives CDR1 SGHRS, CDR2 YFSETQ. Trimming pared 0 bases from V and 4 bases from J, leaving 14 bases between. This CDR3 has 15 amino acids. CDR3 DNA sequence: TGCGCCAGCAGCTTGGACAGGGTTCAAGGTTACGAGCAGTACTTC. The encoded protein is CASSLDRVQGYEQYF.

The gene calls are TRBV30 and TRBJ2-2; 7 bases are shared with TRBD2. Germline V gives CDR1 GTSNPN, CDR2 SVGIG (reference sequence). The V and J ends lost 4 bases and 8 bases, in that order; junction bases with no gene match: 10. The CDR3 extends over 14 amino acids. The chain's CDR3 is CAWISWGGGGELFF. CDR3 DNA sequence: TGTGCCTGGATCTCTTGGGGGGGAGGAGGGGAGCTGTTTTTT.

This chain connects TRBV5-1 to TRBJ2-7; the match to TRBD2 covers 8 bases. The CDR3 is 18 amino acids. Losses at the gene ends were 0 bases for V and 3 bases for J; bases not matched to a gene: 14. CDR1 SGHRS and CDR2 YFSETQ come from the germline V gene. CDR3 sequence reads: CASSLEAERGGSVYEQYF. The CDR3 DNA reads TGCGCCAGCAGCTTGGAAGCAGAACGGGGGGGATCAGTCTACGAGCAGTACTTC.

This clone was seen once. The V and J genes are TRBV5-1 and TRBJ2-5; 8 bases fit TRBD2. CDR3 size: 15 residues. Germline CDR1 and CDR2: SGHRS and YFSETQ. Losses at the gene ends were 7 bases for V and 1 base for J; bases not matched to a gene: 9. The DNA for the CDR3 is TGCGCCAGCGCCCTCGGACTAGCAGTCCAAGAGACCCAGTACTTC. Translated, it gives CASALGLAVQETQYF.

This chain joins TRBV7-9 and TRBJ1-2; TRBD1 agrees at 12 bases. Trimming removed 5 bases from V and 7 bases from J; junction bases left unmatched: 5. Germline lookup yields CDR1 SEHNR and CDR2 FQNEAQ (reference sequence). This CDR3 is built from 14 residues. The CDR3: CASSVGQGATGYTF. CDR3 sequence (DNA): TGTGCCAGCAGCGTGGGACAGGGGGCAACTGGCTACACCTTC. Variable domain in full (rest from reference TRBV7-9 and TRBJ1-2): DTGVSQNPRHKITKRGQNVTFRCDPISEHNRLYWYRQTLGQGPEFLTYFQNEAQLEKSRLLSDRFSAERPKGSFSTLEIQRTEQGDSAMYLCASSVGQGATGYTFGSGTRLTVV.

V and J are TRBV7-6 and TRBJ2-5, with 10 bases matching TRBD2. Trimming removed 5 bases from V and 4 bases from J; junction bases left unmatched: 7. Germline assignment: CDR1 SGHVS and CDR2 FNYEAQ. This CDR3 has 15 residues. CDR3 DNA sequence: TGTGCCAGCAGCCATAGACTAGCGGGTCGAGAGACCCAGTACTTC. As protein: CASSHRLAGRETQYF. Full variable domain (remainder filled in from reference TRBV7-6 and TRBJ2-5): GAGVSQSPRYKVTKRGQDVALRCDPISGHVSLYWYRQALGQGPEFLTYFNYEAQQDKSGLPNDRFSAERPEGSISTLTIQRTEQRDSAMYRCASSHRLAGRETQYFGPGTRLLVL.

CDR3 loop: CASSLSLRDNSPLHF. CDR3 sequence (DNA): TGTGCCAGCTCCCTATCCCTACGGGATAATTCACCCCTCCACTTT. J is TRBJ1-6 and V is TRBV18; no clear D. The CDR3 is made up of 15 amino acids. Germline CDR1 and CDR2: KGHSH and LQKENI. The V gene lost 6 bases and the J gene lost 5 bases, with 14 bases spanning the gap. The full variable domain, with the rest looked up from reference TRBV18 and TRBJ1-6, is NAGVMQNPRHLVRRRGQEARLRCSPMKGHSHVYWYRQLPEEGLKFMVYLQKENIIDESGMPKERFSAEFPKEGPSILRIQQVVRGDSAAYFCASSLSLRDNSPLHFGNGTRLTVT.